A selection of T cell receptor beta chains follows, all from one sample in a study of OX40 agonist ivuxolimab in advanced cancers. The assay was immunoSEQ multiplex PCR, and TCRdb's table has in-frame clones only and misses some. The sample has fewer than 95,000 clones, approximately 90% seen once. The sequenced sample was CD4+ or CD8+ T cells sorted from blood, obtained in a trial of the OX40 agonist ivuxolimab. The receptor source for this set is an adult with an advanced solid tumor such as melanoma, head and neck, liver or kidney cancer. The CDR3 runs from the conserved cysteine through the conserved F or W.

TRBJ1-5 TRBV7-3 CASSLKWDREQPQHF
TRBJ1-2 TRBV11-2 CASSPGQGLYGYTF
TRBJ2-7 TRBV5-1 CASRRDSVSYEQYF
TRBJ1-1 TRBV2 CASSVKLPPNTEAFF
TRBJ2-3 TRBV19 CASKAGHSTDTQYF
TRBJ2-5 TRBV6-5 CASSSLRDLQETQYF
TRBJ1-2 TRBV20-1 CSAREGGGYTF
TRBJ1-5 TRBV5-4 CASSSGGLGGQPQHF
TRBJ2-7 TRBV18 CASSPTGYEQYF
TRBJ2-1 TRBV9 CASTTTGRGSYNEQFF
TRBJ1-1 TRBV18 CASSPPSRGAEAFF
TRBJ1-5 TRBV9 CASSPTTGTQPQHF
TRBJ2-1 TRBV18 CASSPMGLAGGDEQFF
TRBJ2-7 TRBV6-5 CASRPTLAAYEQYF
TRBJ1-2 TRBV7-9 CASSRDWAYGYTF
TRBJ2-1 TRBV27 CASRHRLAGGPSNEQFF
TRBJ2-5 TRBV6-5 CASRDRGLGVETQYF
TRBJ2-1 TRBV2 CASSPGTSGGDEQFF
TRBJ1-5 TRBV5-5 CASSSLTGPQHF
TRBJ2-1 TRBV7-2 CASSLEAGGNNEQFF
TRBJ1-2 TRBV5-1 CASSLGAVSNYGYTF
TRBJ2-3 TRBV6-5 CASSYSSAGRGLAQYF
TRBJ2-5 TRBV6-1 CASRKRRYQETQYF
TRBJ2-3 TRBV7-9 CASSFEADTQYF
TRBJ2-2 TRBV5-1 CASSLKIGTNTGELFF
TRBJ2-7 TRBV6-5 CASSYSKRYEQYF
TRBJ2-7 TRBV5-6 CASSQDRYQQYF
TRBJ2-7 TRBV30 CAWSILTGRGEQYF
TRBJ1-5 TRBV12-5 CASGRGQGGQPQHF
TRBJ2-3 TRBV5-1 CASSPAELAGGLYF
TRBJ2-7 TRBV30 CAWRRGGDEQYF
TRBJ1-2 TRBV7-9 CASSYQGEGYTF
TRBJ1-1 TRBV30 CAWSMGVNTEAFF
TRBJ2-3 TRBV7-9 CASSFQGQDTQYF
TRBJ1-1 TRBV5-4 CASSLSMNTEAFF
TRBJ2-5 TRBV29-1 CSVETRGDYRRTHQETQYF
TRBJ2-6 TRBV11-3 CASSSLGSRSGANVLTF
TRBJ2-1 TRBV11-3 CASSSELAGFNEQFF
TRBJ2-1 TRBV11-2 CASSQGTGGPNEQFF
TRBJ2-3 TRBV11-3 CASSLGRLAGTQYF
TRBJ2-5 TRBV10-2 CASSVARETQYF